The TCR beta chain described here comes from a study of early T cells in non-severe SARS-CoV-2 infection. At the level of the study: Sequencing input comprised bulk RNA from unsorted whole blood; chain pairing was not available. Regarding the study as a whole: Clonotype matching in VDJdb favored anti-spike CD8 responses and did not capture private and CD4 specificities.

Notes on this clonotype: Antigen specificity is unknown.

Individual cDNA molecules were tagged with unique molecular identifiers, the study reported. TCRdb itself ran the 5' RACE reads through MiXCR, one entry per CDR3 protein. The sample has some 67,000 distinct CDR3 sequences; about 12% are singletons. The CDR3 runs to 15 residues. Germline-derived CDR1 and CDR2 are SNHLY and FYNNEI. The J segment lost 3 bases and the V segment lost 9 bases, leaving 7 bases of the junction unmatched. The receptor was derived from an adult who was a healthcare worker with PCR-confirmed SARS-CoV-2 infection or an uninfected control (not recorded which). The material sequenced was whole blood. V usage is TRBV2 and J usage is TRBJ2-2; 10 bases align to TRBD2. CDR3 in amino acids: CASKSGTSDTGELFF. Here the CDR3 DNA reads TGTGCCAGTAAATCCGGGACTAGCGACACCGGGGAGCTGTTTTTT.